This TCR beta chain was found in a study of cytomegalovirus exposure and HLA in healthy donors. General study results and limits: When analyzed later, a missense DCLRE1C variant was found to be linked to TCR beta V- and J-gene trimming. A reported reduction in N-insertions relative to the roughly 700-donor mean was seen in an Asian-associated ancestry cluster in a later analysis. Cytomegalovirus-associated status was assigned to more than 150 TCR beta chains. In an earlier analysis, about 87% or about 30%: the productive usage of most TCR beta V segments.

13 Jbeta primers and 60 Vbeta primers were used for the PCR. The table came from immunoSEQ multiplex PCR; TCRdb's copy has only in-frame clones and leaves some out. The table shows approximately 150,000 clones, with roughly 73% occurring only once. This CDR3 is 16 amino acids long. Germline CDR1 reads SEHNR; CDR2 reads FQNEAQ (reference sequence). The V end was cut by 3 bases, the J end by 7 bases, with 18 bases between. Regarding this clone: The antigen remains unidentified.

Sequencing was carried out using PBMCs. This chain uses TRBV7-9 with TRBJ1-4, with D possibly TRBD1 on 6 matching bases. The sequence derives from a man aged 18-30 years in good health and CMV-seropositive. Written as DNA, the CDR3 is TGTGCCAGCAGCTTGGGAACAGGGTCCGGGCGTGAAAAACTGTTTTTT. Its protein is CASSLGTGSGREKLFF.